What follows is one T cell receptor (beta chain) and its context. These data are taken from a study of blood T cell repertoires in COVID-19. The wider study: Sites across the United States, Italy and Spain contributed samples from acute and convalescent COVID-19. In each case, the material was cDNA or gDNA derived from T cells, B-cell-depleted T cells, or PBMCs.

Per the original data handling: Amplification of reference gene primers was used by the study to estimate nucleated cell counts. The assay was immunoSEQ multiplex PCR, and TCRdb's table has in-frame clones only and misses some. That table supplies the V and J calls and clone size; D and trimming were determined from the DNA. The profile covers tens of thousands of clones, with 80% to 85% appearing a single time and roughly 4.7% taken by the ten largest. CDR3 length: 14 residues. The V end was cut by 2 bases, the J end by 0 bases, with 8 bases between. Germline values: CDR1 SGHRS, CDR2 YFSETQ. The receptor was derived from a woman aged 60-75 years with acute or convalescent COVID-19. The sequenced sample consisted of peripheral blood. The rearrangement links TRBV5-1 to TRBJ2-5; possible D gene TRBD2, 5 bases. CDR3 amino acids: CASSFTGDQETQYF. As DNA, the CDR3 is TGCGCCAGCAGCTTCACCGGGGACCAAGAGACCCAGTACTTC.